These T cell receptor beta chains were read from a single sample in a study of T cells in Graves' hyperthyroidism and ophthalmopathy. MiXCR was run by TCRdb on the multiplex PCR reads, yielding one entry per CDR3 protein. The sample yields around 500,000 distinct CDR3 sequences, under 25% seen once. Sequenced input: blood. The receptor source for this set is a woman aged 70-85 years with Graves' ophthalmopathy. Each CDR3 is given with its conserved first and last residue. A D gene is named only where the DNA matches it firmly. Some rows mark clone size as missing; the rest say once, few, many or name a class of expanded clone.

TRBV3-1,-,-,15,TRBJ2-1,TGTGCCAGCAGCCTATCCGGGACACCCTACAATGAGCAGTTCTTC,CASSLSGTPYNEQFF
TRBV20-1,many,-,11,TRBJ1-2,TGCAGTGCTAGGACCCAGGACGGCTACACCTTC,CSARTQDGYTF
TRBV18,-,-,15,TRBJ1-4,TGTGCCAGCTCACCAGAGGCGGGTGCTAATGAAAAACTGTTTTTT,CASSPEAGANEKLFF
TRBV2,-,-,13,TRBJ2-2,TGTGCCAGCAGACAAGAGGCAGACGGGGAGCTGTTTTTT,CASRQEADGELFF
TRBV5-1,few,-,15,TRBJ2-2,TGCGCCAGCAGCCCCGGGGCCGTGGACACCGGGGAGCTGTTTTTT,CASSPGAVDTGELFF
TRBV12-5,-,-,12,TRBJ1-4,TGTGCTAGTGGTTTGCATGGGGAAAAACTGTTTTTT,CASGLHGEKLFF
TRBV20-1,few,-,16,TRBJ1-5,TGCAGTGCTAGAGATTTGGGAAGGGTTGGCAATCAGCCCCAGCATTTT,CSARDLGRVGNQPQHF
TRBV20-1,many,-,12,TRBJ1-1,TGCAGTGCCGGGGGGAATTTCGCTGAAGCTTTCTTT,CSAGGNFAEAFF
TRBV12-3/TRBV12-4,-,TRBD1,17,TRBJ2-7,TGTGCCAGCAGTTTGAGACAGGGCCAAAGTGAAACCTACGAGCAGTACTTC,CASSLRQGQSETYEQYF
TRBV2,few,-,13,TRBJ1-5,TGTGCCAGCAAGGCAGGGAGGCATCAGCCCCAGCATTTT,CASKAGRHQPQHF
TRBV7-6,many,-,15,TRBJ1-3,TGTGCCAGCAGCTTAGACCCGAGCTCTGGAAACACCATATATTTT,CASSLDPSSGNTIYF
TRBV6-5,few,-,13,TRBJ1-1,TGTGCCAGCAGTTACCATAGTAACACTGAAGCTTTCTTT,CASSYHSNTEAFF
TRBV20-1,few,-,15,TRBJ2-7,TGCAGTGCTAGAGATTCAGGACACGGAACCTACGAGCAGTACTTC,CSARDSGHGTYEQYF
TRBV7-2,-,TRBD2,14,TRBJ2-1,TGTGCCAGCTCGGGACTAGCTATCTACAATGAGCAGTTCTTC,CASSGLAIYNEQFF
TRBV6-1,-,TRBD2,16,TRBJ2-3,TGTGCCAGCCAGGGCCGTTTTTCGGGAGGGTCAGATACGCAGTATTTT,CASQGRFSGGSDTQYF
TRBV12-5,few,-,16,TRBJ1-5,TGTGCTAGTGGTTTGGGAACCATACAGGTAGACCAGCCCCAGCATTTT,CASGLGTIQVDQPQHF
TRBV11-3,-,TRBD2,15,TRBJ2-3,TGTGCCAGCAGCTTAGATCCAGCGGGAGGTTCAACGCAGTATTTT,CASSLDPAGGSTQYF
TRBV12-3/TRBV12-4,many,-,14,TRBJ1-2,TGTGCCAGCAGTACTCAGGGAGGACATAGTTCCTACACCTTC,CASSTQGGHSSYTF
TRBV6-1,few,-,14,TRBJ1-3,TGTGCCAGCAGTTCGGGACGGGATGGAAACACCATATATTTT,CASSSGRDGNTIYF
TRBV2,many,-,12,TRBJ2-1,TGTGCCAGCAGGTTATCCTACAATGAGCAGTTCTTC,CASRLSYNEQFF
TRBV2,many,TRBD1,14,TRBJ1-1,TGTGCCAGCACTCCCGACAGGGTGAACACTGAAGCTTTCTTT,CASTPDRVNTEAFF
TRBV5-1,few,TRBD1,15,TRBJ2-7,TGCGCCAGCAGCCTCTCACAGGGGGCCCTCTACGAGCAGTACTTC,CASSLSQGALYEQYF
TRBV11-2,-,-,14,TRBJ2-2,TGTGCCAGCAGCTTAAACGGTGGGACCGGGGAGCTGCTTTTT,CASSLNGGTGELLF
TRBV10-3,-,-,12,TRBJ2-7,TGTGCCATTTCCGACAGTCCCTACGAGCAGTACTTC,CAISDSPYEQYF
TRBV27,many,TRBD2,17,TRBJ2-3,TGTGCCAGCAGTCGAGGTAGGACTAGCGGGAGGACAGATACGCAGTATTTT,CASSRGRTSGRTDTQYF
TRBV12-5,few,-,11,TRBJ1-1,TGTGCTAGTGGTATTTTCACTGAAGCTTTCTTT,CASGIFTEAFF
TRBV27,many,TRBD2,15,TRBJ2-3,TGTGCCAGCAGTCCAGGGACTAGCGGGCGTGATACGCAGTATTTT,CASSPGTSGRDTQYF
TRBV5-6,-,-,13,TRBJ1-1,TGTGCCAGCAGCCCCGACGTGAACACTGAAGCTTTCTTT,CASSPDVNTEAFF
TRBV6-1,-,-,12,TRBJ2-7,TGTGCCAGCAGTGCAACAGGTTACGAGCAGTACTTC,CASSATGYEQYF
TRBV27,few,TRBD2,15,TRBJ2-1,TGTGCCAGCAGTTTCAGCGGGAGGGGCTACAATGAGCAGTTCTTC,CASSFSGRGYNEQFF
TRBV10-3,few,TRBD1,12,TRBJ2-7,TGTGCCATCCGGGACAGTATCGGCGAGCAGTACTTC,CAIRDSIGEQYF
TRBV5-6,few,-,11,TRBJ2-1,TGTGCCAGCAGCTACATGGGGGAGCAGTTCTTC,CASSYMGEQFF
TRBV10-3,-,-,15,TRBJ1-6,TGTGCCATCAGTGAGCAAGCAGGGAGTAATTCACCCCTCCACTTT,CAISEQAGSNSPLHF
TRBV11-2,-,-,16,TRBJ2-1,TGTGCCAGCAGCTTCGAACCGGGCCTTAAGGGAGATGAGCAGTTCTTC,CASSFEPGLKGDEQFF
TRBV5-1,few,-,16,TRBJ1-3,TGCGCCAGCAGCTTGGAGCTTCGGACGTCAGGAAACACCATATATTTT,CASSLELRTSGNTIYF
TRBV6-9,few,TRBD1,15,TRBJ1-5,TGTGCCAGCAGTTATGGGACAGGGGGGGGCCAGCCCCAGCATTTT,CASSYGTGGGQPQHF
TRBV6-1,-,-,15,TRBJ1-5,TGTGCCAGCAGTACCTCGGGGGCCAGCAATCAGCCCCAGCATTTT,CASSTSGASNQPQHF
TRBV20-1,-,-,13,TRBJ1-2,TGCAGTGCTACCCAGGGCTACGGCTATGGCTACACCTTC,CSATQGYGYGYTF
TRBV28,many,TRBD1,15,TRBJ2-2,TGTGCCAGCAGTTATTGGACAGGGGGCACCGGGGAGCTGTTTTTT,CASSYWTGGTGELFF
TRBV2,-,TRBD2,15,TRBJ2-7,TGTGCCAGCACCGGGACTAGCGGGAGGGAAGGCGAGCAGTACTTC,CASTGTSGREGEQYF
TRBV6-1,-,TRBD1,16,TRBJ1-2,TGTGCCAGCAGCCGCGGGACAGGGTTCACTAACTATGGCTACACCTTC,CASSRGTGFTNYGYTF
TRBV5-1,-,-,13,TRBJ1-1,TGCGCCAGCAGTAGACAGTTAGACACTGAAGCTTTCTTT,CASSRQLDTEAFF
TRBV7-2,few,TRBD1,14,TRBJ2-7,TGTGCCAGCAGCTTAGGAGGGGGCAACTACGAGCAGTACTTC,CASSLGGGNYEQYF
TRBV30,many,-,11,TRBJ1-1,TGTGCCTGGAGTGTGAAGGCTGAAGCTTTCTTT,CAWSVKAEAFF
TRBV6-1,-,-,14,TRBJ1-5,TGTGCCAGCACCAGACAGGAGGAGTATCAGCCCCAGCATTTT,CASTRQEEYQPQHF
TRBV19,few,-,17,TRBJ2-1,TGTGCCAGTAGTATAGTGGGGCCCTCACGCTCCTACAATGAGCAGTTCTTC,CASSIVGPSRSYNEQFF
TRBV11-2,many,TRBD2,15,TRBJ2-1,TGTGCCAGCAGCTTAGGAGCGGGGAGGGTTAGCGAGCAGTTCTTC,CASSLGAGRVSEQFF
TRBV3-1,many,-,13,TRBJ1-5,TGCGCCAGCAGTCCAGACAGCAATCAGCCCCAGCATTTT,CASSPDSNQPQHF
TRBV11-2,-,TRBD1,15,TRBJ1-2,TGTGCCAGCAGCTGGGGGACAGGGGGCTCATATGGCTACACCTTC,CASSWGTGGSYGYTF
TRBV10-3,few,-,13,TRBJ1-1,TGTGCCATCAGTGGGCACTTGAACACTGAAGCTTTCTTT,CAISGHLNTEAFF
TRBV6-1,few,TRBD2,14,TRBJ2-2,TGTGCCAGCTATAAAAGCGGGATGCCCGGGGAGCTGTTTTTT,CASYKSGMPGELFF
TRBV10-3,few,TRBD2,15,TRBJ2-7,TGTGCCATCAGTTTGGGACTAGCGCTCTCCTACGAGCAGTACTTC,CAISLGLALSYEQYF
TRBV5-6,few,-,15,TRBJ2-1,TGTGCCAGCAGCTTGACAGGGCCCAGAAACAATGAGCAGTTCTTC,CASSLTGPRNNEQFF